These 13 T cell receptor beta chains came from one sample sequenced in a study of T cell responses to AZD1222 COVID-19 vaccine. Sequencing used immunoSEQ multiplex PCR; TCRdb keeps in-frame clones, though not all of them. The profile shows about 150,000 clones, approximately 90% of them singletons. Sequences were derived from peripheral blood, sampled 28 days after the second AZD1222 dose. The source is an adult who received the AZD1222 COVID-19 vaccine.

This chain connects TRBV27 to TRBJ1-5; 10 positions agree with TRBD1. V was clipped by 3 bases and J by 2 bases; unmatched bases: 10. Germline loops: CDR1 MNHEY, CDR2 SMNVEV (reference sequence). This CDR3 has 18 residues. CDR3 sequence reads: CASSFSPGQGYGNQPQHF. CDR3 DNA sequence: TGTGCCAGCAGTTTTTCCCCGGGACAGGGGTATGGCAATCAGCCCCAGCATTTT.

This clone was seen more than once but under ten times. The chain has TRBV27 and TRBJ2-3, with 9 bases that match TRBD2. V was pared by 4 bases and J by 11 bases, with 19 bases of the junction left unmatched. From germline, CDR1 is MNHEY and CDR2 SMNVEV (reference sequence). This CDR3 comprises 17 residues. CDR3 loop: CASSSPTSGPGWGGQYF. The CDR3 DNA follows: TGTGCCAGCAGTTCCCCGACTAGCGGTCCCGGGTGGGGTGGGCAGTATTTT.

The gene calls are TRBV4-1 and TRBJ1-2; tentatively, D is TRBD1 (6 bases). This CDR3 spans 15 amino acids. Between the trimmed V and J ends, which lost 4 bases and 6 bases, there was a span of 18 bases. Per germline, CDR1 MGHRA and CDR2 YSYEKL. The CDR3 loop reads CASSLQGRQGNGYTF. CDR3 nucleotide sequence: TGCGCCAGCAGCCTCCAGGGGCGGCAGGGGAATGGCTACACCTTC.

This chain links TRBV6-5 with TRBJ1-5; D ambiguous. V lost 2 bases, J lost 8 bases, and 13 bases lay in between. The CDR3 is 14 amino acids. CDR1 and CDR2 (germline): MNHEY, SVGAGI. The CDR3 DNA sequence: TGTGCCAGCAGTTACAACCCACAAGGAAAGCCCCAGCATTTT. Translated, it gives CASSYNPQGKPQHF.

The chain is built from TRBV11-2 and TRBJ1-2; TRBD1 is a possible D gene (6 bases). Trimming stripped 5 bases from V and 6 bases from J, with 13 bases between. This CDR3 is built from 13 residues. Per germline, CDR1 SGHAT and CDR2 FQNNGV. As DNA, the CDR3 is TGTGCCAGCAGCGCTACAGGGACGGATGGCTACACCTTC. It translates to CASSATGTDGYTF.

The chain uses TRBV5-6 and TRBJ2-1; tentatively, D is TRBD1 (6 bases). The CDR3 spans 14 residues. Germline values: CDR1 SGHDT, CDR2 YYEEEE. V was pared by 1 base and J by 15 bases, with 20 bases between. CDR3 in amino acids: CASSLRVRDTGPFF. The CDR3 DNA follows: TGTGCCAGCAGCTTGCGGGTCAGGGACACAGGGCCGTTCTTC. Using reference TRBV5-6 and TRBJ2-1 for the parts outside the CDR3, the full variable domain is DAGVTQSPTHLIKTRGQQVTLRCSPKSGHDTVSWYQQALGQGPQFIFQYYEEEERQRGNFPDRFSGHQFPNYSSELNVNALLLGDSALYLCASSLRVRDTGPFFGPGTRLTVL.

V usage is TRBV7-9 and J usage is TRBJ1-3; 10 nucleotides line up with TRBD1. CDR3 length equals 16 residues. Losses at the gene ends were 4 bases for V and 2 bases for J; bases not matched to a gene: 5. Per the germline V gene, CDR1 is SEHNR and CDR2 is FQNEAQ (reference sequence). CDR3 residues: CASSSTGTGAGNTIYF. Here the CDR3 DNA reads TGTGCCAGCAGCTCCACCGGGACAGGGGCTGGAAACACCATATATTTT.

The V gene is TRBV3-1 (or the pseudogene TRBV3-2), the J gene TRBJ2-3, with no clear D. V lost 1 base and J lost 5, with 16 bases in between. Germline V CDR1 and CDR2: LGHDT, YNNKEL (reference sequence). The CDR3 spans 16 residues. CDR3 region: CASSQGSGPPGDTQYF. DNA for the CDR3: TGTGCCAGCAGCCAAGGTTCCGGGCCCCCAGGAGATACGCAGTATTTT.

This sequence joins TRBV28 and TRBJ1-1; D remains unclear. The V end lost 2 bases, the J end lost 10 bases, and 8 bases lay between the germline ends. CDR3 length: 11 residues. From germline, CDR1 is MDHEN and CDR2 SYDVKM. The CDR3 region is CASSLREGAFF. CDR3 DNA: TGTGCCAGCAGTTTAAGGGAGGGAGCTTTCTTT.

This rearrangement joins TRBV3-1 (or the pseudogene TRBV3-2) to TRBJ2-5, with 8 bases identical to TRBD2. This CDR3 is 14 amino acids long. After removal of 0 bases from V and 5 bases from J, the junction contained 2 bases not matched to a gene. CDR1 and CDR2 from the germline V gene are LGHDT and YNNKEL (reference sequence). The CDR3 spells CASSQDAGGETQYF. The CDR3 DNA sequence: TGTGCCAGCAGCCAAGACGCGGGAGGCGAGACCCAGTACTTC.

The CDR3 DNA sequence: TGTGCCAGCAGCTCTCCACAGGGCAACACCGGGGAGCTGTTTTTT. This gives the protein CASSSPQGNTGELFF. The chain uses TRBV12-1 and TRBJ2-2; the table's TRBD1 call for D was not verified on the DNA. TRBV12-1 is a pseudogene segment. The CDR3 is 15 amino acids.

The chain carries TRBV28 and TRBJ2-7; 10 positions match TRBD1. Germline assignment: CDR1 MDHEN and CDR2 SYDVKM. The trim removed 4 bases at V and 0 bases at J, leaving 6 bases unmatched. CDR3 length: 16 amino acids. The CDR3 region has the DNA TGTGCCAGCAGTTCTTCACGACAGGGGGCCTCCTACGAGCAGTACTTC. Encoded protein: CASSSSRQGASYEQYF.

The rearrangement uses TRBV2 and TRBJ1-1; D is undetermined. The germline V gene has CDR1 SNHLY and CDR2 FYNNEI. The CDR3 length is 12 residues. Trimming took 3 bases from V and 8 from J, leaving 10 bases between them. CDR3 DNA sequence: TGTGCCAGCAGTGATCGTCGGCTCGAAGCTTTCTTT. Its translation: CASSDRRLEAFF. The variable domain in full, completed from reference TRBV2 and TRBJ1-1, reads EPEVTQTPSHQVTQMGQEVILRCVPISNHLYFYWYRQILGQKVEFLVSFYNNEISEKSEIFDDQFSVERPDGSNFTLKIRSTKLEDSAMYFCASSDRRLEAFFGQGTRLTVV.